This T cell receptor (beta chain) was sequenced during a study of cytomegalovirus exposure and HLA in healthy donors. Study-level results: A later analysis associated approximately 17,000 TCR beta sequences with HLA alleles at a 0.05 false discovery rate. Most TCR sequences were uncommon, yet certain public TCRs appeared in many donors. A later analysis revealed that TCR association rates differed between HLA loci, peaking at DRB1 and bottoming out at HLA-C. TCR beta V- and J-gene trimming, according to a later analysis, was linked to a missense DCLRE1C variant.

Concerning this clone: What it recognizes is unknown.

Amplification used 60 Vbeta primers and 13 Jbeta primers. Some clones are missing from TCRdb's copy, which holds only in-frame ones; the method was immunoSEQ multiplex PCR. The data hold fewer than 200,000 clones, with around 82% observed a single time. The germline V gene encodes CDR1 WNHNN and CDR2 SYGVQD (reference sequence). The length of the CDR3 is 14 residues. The V gene end was trimmed by 10 bases and the J gene end by 1 base; junction bases not matched to a gene: 4. The chain employs TRBV10-1 and TRBJ2-3; 11 bases match TRBD2. The sequencing sample was made of PBMCs. This clonotype was sampled from a male donor in good health and CMV-seronegative. The CDR3 is CAKPSGGCTDTQYF. CDR3 bases: TGCGCCAAACCTAGCGGGGGGTGCACAGATACGCAGTATTTT.